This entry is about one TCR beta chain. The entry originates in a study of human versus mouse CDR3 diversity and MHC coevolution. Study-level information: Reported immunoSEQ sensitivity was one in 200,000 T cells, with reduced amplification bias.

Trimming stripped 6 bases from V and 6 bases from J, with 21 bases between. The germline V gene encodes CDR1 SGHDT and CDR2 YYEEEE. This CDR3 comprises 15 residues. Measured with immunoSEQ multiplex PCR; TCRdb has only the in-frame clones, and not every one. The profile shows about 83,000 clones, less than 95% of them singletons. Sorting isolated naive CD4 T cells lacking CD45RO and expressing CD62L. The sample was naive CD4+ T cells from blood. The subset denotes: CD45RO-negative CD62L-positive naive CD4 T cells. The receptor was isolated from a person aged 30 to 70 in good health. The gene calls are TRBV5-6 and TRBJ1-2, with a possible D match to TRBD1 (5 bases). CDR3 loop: CASTTGGGGSHGYTF. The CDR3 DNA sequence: TGTGCCAGCACCACCGGTGGGGGGGGTTCTCATGGCTACACCTTC.